Listed here are 29 T cell receptor beta chains from one sample, sequenced in a study of early T cells in non-severe SARS-CoV-2 infection. TCRdb reprocessed the 5' RACE reads with MiXCR, giving one entry per CDR3 protein. This table holds roughly 97,000 distinct CDR3 sequences, around 10% found once. The sample in question was whole blood, obtained at baseline. These receptors all come from an adult who was a healthcare worker with PCR-confirmed SARS-CoV-2 infection or an uninfected control (not recorded which).

This rearrangement joins TRBV20-1 to TRBJ2-2; 8 nucleotides align to TRBD2. Germline V lookup: CDR1 DFQATT, CDR2 SNEGSKA (reference sequence). J gave up 8 bases and V 0 bases, and 8 bases lay outside the gene matches. The CDR3 consists of 15 residues. CDR3 amino acids: CSARDTGGPVGELFF. CDR3 DNA: TGCAGTGCTAGAGATACGGGAGGGCCTGTGGGGGAGCTGTTTTTT.

This chain links TRBV11-2 with TRBJ1-5; D is perhaps TRBD1 (6 bases). The V gene lost 1 base and the J gene lost 9 bases, with 16 bases spanning the gap. The CDR3 has 15 residues. CDR1 is SGHAT and CDR2 is FQNNGV in the germline V gene. The CDR3 here is CASSLGQGQWGPQHF. In DNA, the CDR3 is TGTGCCAGCAGCTTAGGCCAGGGGCAGTGGGGGCCCCAGCATTTT.

This chain joins TRBV19 and TRBJ2-3; TRBD1 or TRBD2 may be the D gene (5 bases each). V was clipped by 5 bases and J by 0 bases, with 15 bases between them. This CDR3 has 16 amino acids. In germline, CDR1 is LNHDA, CDR2 SQIVND (reference sequence). CDR3 protein: CASSAGTSASTDTQYF. The CDR3 coding sequence is TGTGCCAGTAGTGCAGGGACGTCCGCCAGCACAGATACGCAGTATTTT. Complete variable domain (other parts from reference TRBV19 and TRBJ2-3): DGGITQSPKYLFRKEGQNVTLSCEQNLNHDAMYWYRQDPGQGLRLIYYSQIVNDFQKGDIAEGYSVSREKKESFPLTVTSAQKNPTAFYLCASSAGTSASTDTQYFGPGTRLTVL.

This clonotype was seen ten or more times. The J gene is TRBJ1-6, the V gene TRBV20-1; 10 bases line up with TRBD1. CDR3 size: 16 residues. Per germline, CDR1 DFQATT and CDR2 SNEGSKA (reference sequence). V was clipped by 0 bases and J by 8 bases; unmatched bases: 7. The CDR3 region has the DNA TGCAGTGCTAGAGAGGGGACAGGGGTTGTTGATTCACCCCTCCACTTT. Protein: CSAREGTGVVDSPLHF.

There are many counts of this clonotype. This chain joins TRBV5-6 and TRBJ2-3, with TRBD2 matching 13 bases. The V segment lost 0 bases and the J segment 5 bases; nucleotides outside the gene matches: 6. CDR3 length: 17 amino acids. In germline, CDR1 is SGHDT, CDR2 YYEEEE. DNA for the CDR3: TGTGCCAGCAGCTTGGCCCGGACTAGCGGGGGAGGAGATACGCAGTATTTT. This sequence encodes CASSLARTSGGGDTQYF.

This clonotype is medium-sized by share. The genes are TRBV27 and TRBJ2-7; D is unresolved. The CDR3 covers 13 residues. Trimming stripped 6 bases from V and 4 bases from J, with 13 bases between. In germline, CDR1 is MNHEY, CDR2 SMNVEV (reference sequence). The CDR3 DNA reads TGTGCCAGCAGCTTAGCCCCGACTTACGAGCAGTACTTC. This gives the protein CASSLAPTYEQYF.

This clonotype was observed many times. This chain connects TRBV2 to TRBJ1-2; TRBD1 aligns across 9 bases. The CDR3 is made up of 13 amino acids. Losses at the gene ends were 8 bases for V and 2 bases for J; bases not matched to a gene: 3. Germline V gives CDR1 SNHLY, CDR2 FYNNEI. Written as DNA, the CDR3 is TGTGCCAGCGGGACAGGGAGGAACTATGGCTACACCTTC. It translates to CASGTGRNYGYTF.

The chain employs TRBV7-9 and TRBJ1-3; 8 bases line up with TRBD1. CDR3 length: 15 amino acids. The germline V gene encodes CDR1 SEHNR and CDR2 FQNEAQ (reference sequence). V lost 5 bases, J lost 0 bases, and 3 bases stayed unmatched. The CDR3 loop is CASSQGANSGNTIYF. The CDR3 DNA is TGTGCCAGCAGCCAGGGGGCGAACTCTGGAAACACCATATATTTT.

The chain has TRBV19 and TRBJ2-7; D gene unclear. The CDR3 is made up of 13 amino acids. Trimming removed 5 bases at V and 2 bases at J, with 10 bases between. Germline V gives CDR1 LNHDA, CDR2 SQIVND (reference sequence). The CDR3 region is CASSFSSTYEQYF. The CDR3 DNA is TGTGCCAGTAGTTTTTCGTCAACCTACGAGCAGTACTTC. The full variable domain, its missing parts supplied by reference TRBV19 and TRBJ2-7, is DGGITQSPKYLFRKEGQNVTLSCEQNLNHDAMYWYRQDPGQGLRLIYYSQIVNDFQKGDIAEGYSVSREKKESFPLTVTSAQKNPTAFYLCASSFSSTYEQYFGPGTRLTVT.

In this sample, this clonotype turned up a few times. The chain links TRBV5-1 to TRBJ2-1, with 9 bases fitting TRBD1. Germline trimming cut 0 bases from V and 8 bases from J; bases unmatched to any gene: 9. The germline V gene has CDR1 SGHRS and CDR2 YFSETQ. CDR3 size: 16 residues. The CDR3 region is CASSLVGTDRGDEQFF. CDR3 sequence (DNA): TGCGCCAGCAGCTTGGTCGGGACGGACAGGGGCGATGAGCAGTTCTTC.

The genes are TRBV18 and TRBJ1-1, with 8 bases that match TRBD1. After removal of 0 bases from V and 1 base from J, the junction contained 1 base not matched to a gene. Germline CDR1 KGHSH, CDR2 LQKENI. CDR3 size: 15 residues. The CDR3 protein is CASSPPGQGNTEAFF. DNA of the CDR3: TGTGCCAGCTCACCACCCGGACAGGGGAACACTGAAGCTTTCTTT.

This clonotype showed up just a few times. The J gene is TRBJ2-1, the V gene TRBV7-2; D is unclear. The length of the CDR3 is 12 residues. The V end was cut by 2 bases, the J end by 8 bases, with 7 bases between. The germline V gene encodes CDR1 SGHTA and CDR2 FQGNSA. This CDR3 reads CASSLLDHEQFF. CDR3 DNA: TGTGCCAGCAGCTTATTGGACCATGAGCAGTTCTTC.

The table lists this clonotype with many counts. The J gene is TRBJ1-5, the V gene TRBV3-1; D perhaps matches TRBD1 (5 bases). Germline-derived CDR1 and CDR2 are LGHDT and YNNKEL (reference sequence). The CDR3 length is 15 residues. Trimming stripped 0 bases from V and 5 bases from J, with 11 bases between. The CDR3 is CASSQDGAGDQPQHF. CDR3 DNA: TGTGCCAGCAGCCAAGATGGGGCGGGGGATCAGCCCCAGCATTTT.

This clonotype was recorded many times. The chain couples TRBV7-9 to TRBJ1-4; D ambiguous. Germline V gene sequence: CDR1 SEHNR, CDR2 FQNEAQ (reference sequence). The CDR3 consists of 11 residues. V gave up 7 bases and J gave up 9 bases, with 9 bases separating them. The CDR3: CASNSGKKLFF. CDR3 DNA: TGTGCCAGCAACTCTGGGAAAAAACTGTTTTTT.

Comment on this clonotype: A much more abundant neighbour one base away suggests this may be a read error. In nucleotides, the CDR3 is TGCAGCGTGGTCCGACAAATTAGCACAGATACGCAGTATTTT. Residues: CSVVRQISTDTQYF. The gene calls are TRBV29-1 and TRBJ2-3; D unresolved. Germline values: CDR1 SQVTM, CDR2 ANQGSEA. The CDR3 runs to 14 residues. V was clipped by 6 bases and J by 0 bases, with 13 bases between them.

This clonotype was seen a few times. The chain uses TRBV7-2 and TRBJ2-7; weak D call: TRBD1 (6 bases). The germline CDR1 and CDR2 sequences are SGHTA and FQGNSA. The CDR3 consists of 12 residues. Deletions cut 8 bases from V and 6 bases from J, with 14 bases between. The CDR3 nucleotides read TGTGCCAGCTCCGAACAGGGAATCGAGCAGTACTTC. It translates to CASSEQGIEQYF.

This clonotype was counted between two and nine times. The rearrangement links TRBV20-1 to TRBJ2-7; possible D gene TRBD1, 5 bases. CDR1 and CDR2 from the germline V gene are DFQATT and SNEGSKA (reference sequence). Trimming pared 3 bases from V and 3 bases from J, leaving 12 bases between. This CDR3 comprises 13 residues. DNA for the CDR3: TGCAGTGCTAGGGATAGCAGGGACTACGAGCAGTACTTC. The encoded protein is CSARDSRDYEQYF.

Turning to this clonotype: One end of the junction does not line up with germline, which may come from a read error. The chain has TRBV27 and TRBJ2-7, with unresolved D. This CDR3 has 12 residues. Looked up from germline, CDR1 is MNHEY and CDR2 is SMNVEV (reference sequence). The CDR3 sequence is CASTAPSHEQYF. The CDR3 coding sequence is TGTGCCAGCACCGCCCCCTCCCACGAGCAGTACTTC.

This clonotype was detected only a few times. This chain connects TRBV3-1 to TRBJ2-5; the match to TRBD1 covers 7 bases. CDR3 length: 14 residues. J lost 2 bases, V lost 5 bases, and 5 bases had no gene match. Germline V gene data show CDR1 as LGHDT and CDR2 as YNNKEL (reference sequence). CDR3 sequence reads: CASSSRDRQETQYF. The CDR3 DNA reads TGTGCCAGCAGCTCCCGGGACAGACAAGAGACCCAGTACTTC.

The gene calls are TRBV5-1 and TRBJ2-1; tentative D call: TRBD2 (6 bases). The length of the CDR3 is 15 residues. Trimming took off 4 bases at V and 4 bases at J, with 15 bases between the two ends. Germline assignment: CDR1 SGHRS and CDR2 YFSETQ. The DNA of the CDR3 is TGCGCCAGCAGCCGGACGGGAGCGCCTTACAATGAGCAGTTCTTC. Amino acids: CASSRTGAPYNEQFF.

The V and J genes are TRBV11-3 and TRBJ2-1, with D uncertain. V lost 1 base and J 12 bases, leaving 13 bases between the germline ends. Germline CDR1 reads SGHNT; CDR2 reads YENEEA. The length of the CDR3 is 13 residues. The CDR3 DNA reads TGTGCCAGCAGCTTAGGGAAGCCGGAACCGCAGTTCTTC. Protein sequence: CASSLGKPEPQFF.

This clonotype was seen repeatedly, ten times or more. The V call is TRBV20-1, the J call TRBJ2-1, with a possible D match to TRBD2 (5 bases). V lost 4 bases and J lost 3, with 13 bases in between. The CDR3 loop spans 14 amino acids. From germline, CDR1 is DFQATT and CDR2 SNEGSKA (reference sequence). The CDR3: CSAISGLDYNEQFF. The CDR3 bases are TGCAGTGCTATCTCCGGACTTGACTACAATGAGCAGTTCTTC.

The chain joins TRBV5-1 to TRBJ2-1; 8 bases are shared with TRBD2. Germline lookup yields CDR1 SGHRS and CDR2 YFSETQ. The CDR3 runs to 14 residues. The junction had 8 bases not matched to a gene; V was cut back by 5 bases and J by 7 bases. DNA of the CDR3: TGCGCCAGCAGTCCCGGGACTAGGGAAAATGAGCAGTTCTTC. It specifies CASSPGTRENEQFF.

This chain joins TRBV7-9 and TRBJ2-3, with D possibly being TRBD1 (5 bases). CDR3 size: 13 residues. Trimming removed 5 bases at V and 5 bases at J, with 11 bases between. Germline CDR1 and CDR2: SEHNR and FQNEAQ (reference sequence). The chain's CDR3 is CASSNQGIDTQYF. The CDR3 DNA follows: TGTGCCAGCAGCAACCAGGGCATAGATACGCAGTATTTT.

The chain employs TRBV10-2 and TRBJ2-7; D is possibly TRBD1 (5 bases). Trimming left V 3 bases short and J 3 bases short, with 9 bases between. The CDR3 is 13 amino acids. Germline loops: CDR1 WSHSY, CDR2 SAAADI. CDR3 sequence reads: CASSDQGSYEQYF. The CDR3, as DNA: TGCGCCAGCAGTGATCAGGGTAGCTACGAGCAGTACTTC.

This clonotype was recorded many times. The chain recombines TRBV30 with TRBJ1-2; D gene unclear. V was trimmed by 4 bases and J by 8 bases, leaving 14 bases between them. Germline values: CDR1 GTSNPN, CDR2 SVGIG (reference sequence). The CDR3 sequence is 12 residues long. As DNA, the CDR3 is TGTGCCTGGACCCGGCACGGGAAGGGCTACACCTTC. This codes for CAWTRHGKGYTF. Full variable domain (outside the CDR3, taken from reference TRBV30 and TRBJ1-2): SQTIHQWPATLVQPVGSPLSLECTVEGTSNPNLYWYRQAAGRGLQLLFYSVGIGQISSEVPQNLSASRPQDRQFILSSKKLLLSDSGFYLCAWTRHGKGYTFGSGTRLTVV.

This clonotype was seen a few times. J is TRBJ2-3 and V is TRBV7-2; TRBD2 agrees at 7 bases. In germline, CDR1 is SGHTA, CDR2 FQGNSA. V lost 2 bases to trimming and J lost 5 bases; unmatched junction nucleotides: 4. CDR3 length: 14 amino acids. In nucleotides, the CDR3 is TGTGCCAGCAGCTTAACGGGGGGAGGAGATACGCAGTATTTT. Its protein is CASSLTGGGDTQYF.

Ten or more counts support this clonotype. V gene TRBV21-1 combines with J gene TRBJ2-1; the tabulated D call, TRBD1, remains unverified against the DNA. TRBV21-1 is a recognized pseudogene. The CDR3 totals 14 residues. The CDR3, as DNA: TGTGCCAGCAGCCGAGGGACAGGGCCGGATGAGCAGTTCTTC. It codes for CASSRGTGPDEQFF.

The chain is built from TRBV11-2 and TRBJ2-3, with 7 bases aligning to TRBD1. Germline trimming cut 1 base from V and 6 bases from J; bases unmatched to any gene: 10. There are 16 residues in the CDR3. Germline lookup yields CDR1 SGHAT and CDR2 FQNNGV. The DNA for the CDR3 is TGTGCCAGCAGCTTAGGAACGACAGGGTCGGGGGATACGCAGTATTTT. It translates to CASSLGTTGSGDTQYF.